One TCR beta chain is described in this entry. It was healthy bone marrow donors who served as donors. Donors were ostensibly healthy at sampling, although undocumented immune exposures were probable. PCR used 60 Vbeta primers and 13 Jbeta primers. The data were produced by immunoSEQ multiplex PCR, yet TCRdb's version contains in-frame clones alone and is incomplete. The sample contains more than 110,000 clones, 80% of which appear only once. The entry originates in a study of cytomegalovirus exposure and HLA in healthy donors. Germline loops: CDR1 SGHNT, CDR2 YYREEE (reference sequence). This CDR3 has 16 amino acids. With 4 bases removed from V and 5 bases from J, the gap between germline ends came to 20 bases.

This clonotype was sampled from a male donor in good health and CMV-seronegative. What was sequenced was PBMCs. The chain has TRBV5-4 and TRBJ2-3, with D perhaps matching TRBD2 (5 bases). The CDR3 spells CASSRLTSPAGDTQYF. CDR3 nucleotide sequence: TGTGCCAGCAGCCGCCTCACTAGTCCGGCCGGAGATACGCAGTATTTT. The variable domain in full, completed from reference TRBV5-4 and TRBJ2-3, reads ETGVTQSPTHLIKTRGQQVTLRCSSQSGHNTVSWYQQALGQGPQFIFQYYREEENGRGNFPPRFSGLQFPNYSSELNVNALELDDSALYLCASSRLTSPAGDTQYFGPGTRLTVL.